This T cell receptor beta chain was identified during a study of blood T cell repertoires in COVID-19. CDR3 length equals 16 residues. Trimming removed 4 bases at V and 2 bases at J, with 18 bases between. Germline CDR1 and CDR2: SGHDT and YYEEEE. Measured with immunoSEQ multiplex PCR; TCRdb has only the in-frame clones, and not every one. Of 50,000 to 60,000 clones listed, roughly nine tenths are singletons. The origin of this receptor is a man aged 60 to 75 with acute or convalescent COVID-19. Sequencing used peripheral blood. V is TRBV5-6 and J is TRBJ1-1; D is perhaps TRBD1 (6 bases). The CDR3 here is CASSEQGGLRNTEAFF. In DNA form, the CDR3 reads TGTGCCAGCAGCGAACAGGGTGGCCTCCGAAACACTGAAGCTTTCTTT. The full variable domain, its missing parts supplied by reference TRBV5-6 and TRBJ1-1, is DAGVTQSPTHLIKTRGQQVTLRCSPKSGHDTVSWYQQALGQGPQFIFQYYEEEERQRGNFPDRFSGHQFPNYSSELNVNALLLGDSALYLCASSEQGGLRNTEAFFGQGTRLTVV.